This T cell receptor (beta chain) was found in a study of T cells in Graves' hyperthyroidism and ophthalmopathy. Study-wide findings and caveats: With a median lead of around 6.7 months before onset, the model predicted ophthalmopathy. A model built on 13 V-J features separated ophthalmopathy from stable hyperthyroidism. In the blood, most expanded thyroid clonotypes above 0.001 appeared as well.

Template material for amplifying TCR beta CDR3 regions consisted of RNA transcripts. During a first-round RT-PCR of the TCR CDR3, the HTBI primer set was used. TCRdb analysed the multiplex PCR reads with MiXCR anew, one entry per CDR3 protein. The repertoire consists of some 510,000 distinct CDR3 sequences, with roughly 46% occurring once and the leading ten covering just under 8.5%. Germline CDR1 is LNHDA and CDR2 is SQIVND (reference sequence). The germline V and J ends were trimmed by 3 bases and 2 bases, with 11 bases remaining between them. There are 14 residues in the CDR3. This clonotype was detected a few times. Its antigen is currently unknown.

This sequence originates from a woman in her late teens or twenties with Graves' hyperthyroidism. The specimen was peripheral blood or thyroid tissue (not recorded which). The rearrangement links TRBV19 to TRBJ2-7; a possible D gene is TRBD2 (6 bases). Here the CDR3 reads CASSIKGGAYEQYF. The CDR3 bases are TGTGCCAGTAGTATTAAGGGAGGAGCCTACGAGCAGTACTTC.